This T cell receptor (beta chain) emerged from a study of early T cells in non-severe SARS-CoV-2 infection (dated by TCRdb to the early 2020s). Regarding the study in general: Bulk RNA from unsorted whole blood was used for TCR sequencing, so alpha and beta chains could not be paired. General conclusions and limits of the study: Matching against VDJdb was skewed toward anti-spike CD8 responses, likely underestimated virus-specific expansions, and missed private and CD4 specificities.

This clonotype was seen at least ten times. This receptor's antigen is unknown. Base-call qualities are not available, and no considerably larger clone is one nucleotide away. Receptor libraries were prepared by 5' RACE. The sequencer listed for this sample is NextSeq 500. To correct for sequencing error and PCR bias, the TCR library protocol tagged individual cDNA molecules with unique molecular identifiers. Sequencing covered both TCR alpha and beta chains, and within each sample the abundances of alpha and beta sequences were tightly co-correlated. As for how the authors treated the data: Decombinator V4 was used to annotate TCR sequences for V gene, J gene and CDR3. Expanded TCRs were defined as changing significantly between any two time points under a Poisson model with p below 0.0001. TCR abundances were normalised to the total number of TCRs sequenced per sample and expressed as counts per million. MAIT TCRs were defined by TRAV1-2 paired with TRAJ12, TRAJ20 or TRAJ33, and iNKT TCRs by TRAV10 paired with TRAJ18. VDJdb, accessed 1 November 2021, was searched for CMV, EBV and SARS-CoV-2 annotated TCRs, excluding TCRs annotated for multiple antigens. Using fastp trimming at Q25 and MiXCR clonotype assembly, TCRdb reanalyzed the public sequencing data and kept in-frame beta chains. Entries that share a CDR3 protein sequence are merged under the most common genes and DNA. TCRdb, not the original authors, processed these V and J calls. The sample table shows over 60,000 distinct CDR3 sequences, and roughly 12% are seen once. The ten largest clonotypes hold less than 3% of the sample.

CDR1 and CDR2, looked up from the germline V gene, are SGHTA and FQGNSA. From cysteine to phenylalanine, the CDR3 is 18 amino acids long. The sequence is cut down to CDR3 DNA, 54 bases in frame from base 1. V lost 4 bases and J lost 4 bases, and the count of bases not matched to a germline gene is 12. A case-control design nested within a healthcare worker cohort in London, UK, was used, with weekly nasopharyngeal swab PCR tests and blood sampling performed. Healthcare workers were enrolled in the week of the UK lockdown, from 23 to 31 March 2020, and were followed every week for up to roughly 16 weeks.

Sequenced here: whole blood, sampled at baseline. This TCR derives from an adult who was a healthcare worker with PCR-confirmed SARS-CoV-2 infection or an uninfected control (not recorded which). The receptor chain draws on TRBV7-2 and TRBJ2-3; TRBD2 agrees with 12 junctional bases. The DNA is as follows: TGTGCCAGCAGCTCGACTAGCGGGGGTGGCCTCGGGGCAGATACGCAGTATTTT. Translation gives CASSSTSGGGLGADTQYF.